This is a list of T cell receptor beta chains from one sample in a study of cytotoxic CD8 clonotypes in ibrutinib-treated CLL. TCRdb's table, derived via immunoSEQ multiplex PCR, lists solely in-frame clones and lacks some. The table has about 50,000 clones, 54% seen once. Specimen: PBMCs, collected at disease progression, from a patient treated with ibrutinib. Receptor source: a human donor with chronic lymphocytic leukemia. CDR3s include the opening cysteine and the closing phenylalanine or tryptophan. The D gene is left open where the match is weak. Not every row has a clone size; where given, it reads once, few, many or a size class.

d_call j_call clone_size v_call cdr3_nt cdr3_aa
NA TRBJ2-7 few TRBV5-1 TGCGCCAGCAGCTTGATGAGTGCCCAGACAGACTACTACGAGCAGTACTTC CASSLMSAQTDYYEQYF
NA TRBJ1-5 NA TRBV5-1 TGCGCCAGCAGCTTGGACTCGGGGACGGGTCAGCCCCAGCATTTT CASSLDSGTGQPQHF
NA TRBJ1-6 few TRBV7-9 TGTGCCAGCAGCTGGAACGATTCACCCCTCCACTTT CASSWNDSPLHF
NA TRBJ1-2 NA TRBV10-3 TGTGCCACCCAATCAGGGTACGGAAATGGCTACACCTTC CATQSGYGNGYTF
NA TRBJ2-1 NA TRBV5-1 TGCGCCAGCAGCTCGGGGCCCCCCTACAATGAGCAGTTCTTC CASSSGPPYNEQFF
NA TRBJ1-1 NA TRBV7-8 TGTGCCAGCAGCTCCATCCAGACGAACACTGAAGCTTTCTTT CASSSIQTNTEAFF
TRBD1 TRBJ1-5 NA TRBV6-5 TGTGCCAGCAGTTTGGACAGGTCTCAGCCCCAGCATTTT CASSLDRSQPQHF
TRBD1 TRBJ2-7 NA TRBV5-4 TGTGCCAGCAGCTTGGCACAGGGGTTCTACGAGCAGTACTTC CASSLAQGFYEQYF
NA TRBJ1-5 few TRBV4-2 TGTGCCAGCAGCCAAGATATAGGACGGACCAATCAGCCCCAGCATTTT CASSQDIGRTNQPQHF
NA TRBJ2-7 once TRBV5-1 TGCGCCAGCAGCGAAAGTACGGGGTTAGGGCAGTACTTC CASSESTGLGQYF